The clone carrying this TCR beta chain was counted ten times or more. The antigen is unknown. The table came from immunoSEQ multiplex PCR; TCRdb's copy has only in-frame clones and leaves some out. Singletons are absent from the sample, which has some 40,000 clones. The data derive from a study of T cells after posttransplantation cyclophosphamide. General study points: Donor CD8+ memory clones often dominated recipient blood repertoires at later times. After PTCy, TRB diversity resembled that of CNI/methotrexate controls.

V was trimmed by 5 bases and J by 4 bases, leaving 12 bases between them. Germline lookup yields CDR1 SGHVS and CDR2 FQNEAQ. The CDR3 is made up of 13 amino acids. This related bone marrow graft donor gave peripheral blood on the day of marrow donation. The receptor was derived from a man between 35 and 55 years old in good health, CMV-negative, and a related stem cell transplant donor. Sequenced: PBMCs. The rearrangement joins TRBV7-8 to TRBJ2-7; D may be TRBD1 (5 bases). The CDR3 here is CASSPETDYEQYF. CDR3 nucleotides: TGTGCCAGCAGCCCCGAGACAGATTACGAGCAGTACTTC.